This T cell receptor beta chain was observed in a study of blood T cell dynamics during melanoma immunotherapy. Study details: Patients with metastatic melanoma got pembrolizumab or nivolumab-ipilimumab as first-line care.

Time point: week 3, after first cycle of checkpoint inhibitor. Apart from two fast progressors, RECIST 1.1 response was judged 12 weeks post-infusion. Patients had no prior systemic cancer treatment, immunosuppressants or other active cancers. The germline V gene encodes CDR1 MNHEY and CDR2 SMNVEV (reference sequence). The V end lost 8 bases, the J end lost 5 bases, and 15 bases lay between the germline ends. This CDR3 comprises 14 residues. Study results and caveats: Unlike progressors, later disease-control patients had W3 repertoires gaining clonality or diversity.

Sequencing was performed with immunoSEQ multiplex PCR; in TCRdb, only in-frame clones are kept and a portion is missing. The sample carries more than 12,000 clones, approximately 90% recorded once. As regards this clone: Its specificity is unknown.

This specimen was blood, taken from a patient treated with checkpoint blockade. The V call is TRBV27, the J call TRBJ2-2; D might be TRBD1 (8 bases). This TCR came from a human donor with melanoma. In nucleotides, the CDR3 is TGTGCCAGCGGCGGACAGGGAGGGACCGGGGAGCTGTTTTTT. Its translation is CASGGQGGTGELFF.